This TCR beta chain was sequenced for a study of CD8+ T cells in alopecia areata. Indicated treatment: oral pan-JAK inhibitor, 5-10 mg twice daily. The V gene's germline CDR1 is SGHVS and CDR2 FNYEAQ. The CDR3 is made up of 14 amino acids. Deletions cut 5 bases from V and 1 base from J, with 12 bases between. Sequencing used cDNA as its template, made by extracting RNA and reverse transcribing it. Data came from immunoSEQ multiplex PCR; TCRdb stores just in-frame clones and leaves some out. Of about 190,000 clones listed, 50% to 60% are singletons. Study outcomes and limitations: For patients receiving tofacitinib, scalp clonality and expanded CD8+ clones among the top 100 significantly decreased.

In the case of this clone: Its antigen remains unknown.

This chain links TRBV7-6 with TRBJ2-7, with D possibly being TRBD1 or TRBD2 (5 bases each). This TCR came from a human donor with alopecia areata. This specimen consisted of CD4+ T cells sorted from blood, obtained at week 4, from a patient treated with tofacitinib. The CDR3 bases are TGTGCCAGCAGCCGTTCGGGACGATCCTACGAGCAGTACTTC. Its protein is CASSRSGRSYEQYF. Combining the CDR3 with reference TRBV7-6 and TRBJ2-7 gives the whole variable domain GAGVSQSPRYKVTKRGQDVALRCDPISGHVSLYWYRQALGQGPEFLTYFNYEAQQDKSGLPNDRFSAERPEGSISTLTIQRTEQRDSAMYRCASSRSGRSYEQYFGPGTRLTVT.